The 8 T cell receptor beta chains reported below all come from one sample, sequenced in a study of T cells in Graves' hyperthyroidism and ophthalmopathy (dated by TCRdb to about 2019). The receptor library was made with multiplex PCR. Sequencing was performed on an Illumina HiSeq 2000. TCR beta CDR3 regions were amplified from RNA transcripts. The first round of RT-PCR for the TCR CDR3 was performed with the HTBI primer set and the Qiagen OneStep RT-PCR kit. TCRdb trimmed public reads at Q25 via fastp, called clones via MiXCR and kept in-frame beta chains. All rows with the same CDR3 protein become a single entry with the most common DNA and genes. In all, the sample holds fewer than 650,000 distinct CDR3 sequences, and approximately 14% of those were seen once. Roughly 6.9% of the sample is in the top ten clones. The sequencing input was blood. These receptors came from a woman aged 18-29 years with Graves' ophthalmopathy.

This clonotype occurred many times. The chain recombines TRBV20-1 with TRBJ2-1; tentatively, D is TRBD2 (6 bases). This CDR3 contains 15 residues. Trimming removed 2 bases at V and 4 bases at J, with 15 bases between. CDR1 is DFQATT and CDR2 is SNEGSKA in the germline V gene (reference sequence). The CDR3 DNA reads TGCAGTGCTAGATTTGCCGGGGACTTTTACAATGAGCAGTTCTTC. This sequence encodes CSARFAGDFYNEQFF.

This clonotype was recorded many times. One junction end disagrees with the germline gene, perhaps due to a read error. The chain recombines TRBV12-3 or TRBV12-4 with TRBJ2-7, with a weak D call TRBD1 (5 bases). CDR3 size: 16 residues. CDR3 DNA: TGTGCCAGCAGTCCACAGGCTAGGCCCAAACACTACGGGCAGTACTTC. It yields the protein CASSPQARPKHYGQYF.

This clonotype was picked up a small number of times. CDR3 in DNA: TGTGCCAGCAGACCCGGACTAGATGGCGGGGAGCTGTTTTTT. Protein sequence: CASRPGLDGGELFF. The J gene is TRBJ2-2, the V gene TRBV28, with 7 bases fitting TRBD2. Trimming cost V 6 bases and J 7 bases; bases outside gene matches: 8. Germline CDR1 reads MDHEN; CDR2 reads SYDVKM. The CDR3 spans 14 residues.

The sample holds many counts of this clonotype. This sequence joins TRBV20-1 and TRBJ1-1; D is ambiguous. V shed 0 bases and J shed 7 bases, with 9 bases lying between them. CDR1 DFQATT and CDR2 SNEGSKA come from the germline V gene (reference sequence). The CDR3 is made up of 12 amino acids. The CDR3 DNA reads as TGCAGTGCTAGAGAAGGCCAGAGTGAAGCTTTCTTT. Protein sequence: CSAREGQSEAFF.

In its sample, this clonotype was seen many times. The rearrangement uses TRBV28 and TRBJ2-7; the D gene is possibly TRBD1 (6 bases). Germline CDR1 reads MDHEN; CDR2 reads SYDVKM. V was cut by 7 bases and J by 0 bases, with 13 bases left in between. The CDR3 runs 14 residues. The CDR3 here is CASISTGSSYEQYF. DNA for the CDR3: TGTGCCAGCATATCCACAGGGAGCTCCTACGAGCAGTACTTC. Combining the CDR3 with reference TRBV28 and TRBJ2-7 gives the whole variable domain DVKVTQSSRYLVKRTGEKVFLECVQDMDHENMFWYRQDPGLGLRLIYFSYDVKMKEKGDIPEGYSVSREKKERFSLILESASTNQTSMYLCASISTGSSYEQYFGPGTRLTVT.

This clonotype came up many times. CDR3 amino acids: CASSLDLAGNTEAFF. CDR3 coding DNA: TGTGCCAGCAGCTTAGATTTAGCAGGGAACACTGAAGCTTTCTTT. The chain joins TRBV7-2 to TRBJ1-1; no reliable D call. The CDR3 totals 15 residues. In germline, CDR1 is SGHTA, CDR2 FQGNSA. V was trimmed by 1 base and J by 1 base, leaving 10 bases between them. The variable domain in full, with the rest retrieved from reference TRBV7-2 and TRBJ1-1, is GAGVSQSPSNKVTEKGKDVELRCDPISGHTALYWYRQSLGQGLEFLIYFQGNSAPDKSGLPSDRFSAERTGGSVSTLTIQRTQQEDSAVYLCASSLDLAGNTEAFFGQGTRLTVV.

The V gene is TRBV19, the J gene TRBJ2-1, with D perhaps TRBD2 (5 bases). V was clipped by 7 bases and J by 2 bases, with 18 bases between them. Germline V gene sequence: CDR1 LNHDA, CDR2 SQIVND (reference sequence). CDR3 length: 16 amino acids. The CDR3 coding sequence is TGTGCCAGTATCCCCGACTTGAGCGGAGCCTACAATGAGCAGTTCTTC. The encoded protein is CASIPDLSGAYNEQFF. Full variable domain (rest looked up from reference TRBV19 and TRBJ2-1): DGGITQSPKYLFRKEGQNVTLSCEQNLNHDAMYWYRQDPGQGLRLIYYSQIVNDFQKGDIAEGYSVSREKKESFPLTVTSAQKNPTAFYLCASIPDLSGAYNEQFFGPGTRLTVL.

This clonotype has a count of ten or more. The CDR3 region is CASRRPGQGNGEQYF. In nucleotides, the CDR3 is TGTGCCAGCAGACGGCCGGGACAGGGTAACGGCGAGCAGTACTTC. The chain links TRBV11-2 to TRBJ2-7, with TRBD1 matching 9 bases. The CDR3 contains 15 residues. The V segment lost 6 bases and the J segment 6 bases; nucleotides outside the gene matches: 12. CDR1 is SGHAT and CDR2 is FQNNGV in the germline V gene.